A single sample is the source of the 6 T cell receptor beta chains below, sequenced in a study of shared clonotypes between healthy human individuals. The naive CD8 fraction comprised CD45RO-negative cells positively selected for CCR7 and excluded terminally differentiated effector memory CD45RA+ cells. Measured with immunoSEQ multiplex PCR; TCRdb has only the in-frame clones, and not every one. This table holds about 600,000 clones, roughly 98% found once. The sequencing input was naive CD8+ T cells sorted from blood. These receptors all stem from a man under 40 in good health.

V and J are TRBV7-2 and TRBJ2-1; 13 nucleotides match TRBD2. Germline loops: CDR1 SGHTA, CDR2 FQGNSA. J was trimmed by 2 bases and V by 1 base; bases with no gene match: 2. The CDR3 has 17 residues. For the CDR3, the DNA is TGTGCCAGCAGCTTAGATACTAGCGGGAGGGCCTACAATGAGCAGTTCTTC. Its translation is CASSLDTSGRAYNEQFF. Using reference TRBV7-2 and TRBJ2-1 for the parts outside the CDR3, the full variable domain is GAGVSQSPSNKVTEKGKDVELRCDPISGHTALYWYRQSLGQGLEFLIYFQGNSAPDKSGLPSDRFSAERTGGSVSTLTIQRTQQEDSAVYLCASSLDTSGRAYNEQFFGPGTRLTVL.

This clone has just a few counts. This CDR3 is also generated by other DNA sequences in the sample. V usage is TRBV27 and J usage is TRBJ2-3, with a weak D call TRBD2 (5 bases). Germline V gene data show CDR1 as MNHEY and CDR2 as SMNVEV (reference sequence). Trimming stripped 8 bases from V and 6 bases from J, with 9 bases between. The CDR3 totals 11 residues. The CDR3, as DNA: TGTGCCAGCGGGAGAGCGGATACGCAGTATTTT. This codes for CASGRADTQYF.

CDR3 protein: CASSPTGTSAYEQYF. Here the CDR3 DNA reads TGTGCCAGCAGTCCCACCGGGACTAGTGCCTACGAGCAGTACTTC. This sequence joins TRBV27 and TRBJ2-7; 8 positions agree with TRBD2. This CDR3 has 15 residues. Germline V CDR1 and CDR2: MNHEY, SMNVEV (reference sequence). V was pared by 5 bases and J by 2 bases, with 8 bases of the junction left unmatched.

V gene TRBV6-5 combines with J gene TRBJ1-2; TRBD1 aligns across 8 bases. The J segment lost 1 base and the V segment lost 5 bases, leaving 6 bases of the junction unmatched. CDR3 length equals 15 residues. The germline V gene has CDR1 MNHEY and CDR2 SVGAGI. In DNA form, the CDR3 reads TGTGCCAGCAGTCCGACAGGGGATAATAACTATGGCTACACCTTC. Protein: CASSPTGDNNYGYTF.

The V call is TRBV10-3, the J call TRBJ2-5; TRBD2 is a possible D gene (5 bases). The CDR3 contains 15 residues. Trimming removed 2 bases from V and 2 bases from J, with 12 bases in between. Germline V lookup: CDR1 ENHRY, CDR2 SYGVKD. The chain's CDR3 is CAISEGPGMQETQYF. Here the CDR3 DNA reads TGTGCCATCAGTGAGGGACCGGGGATGCAAGAGACCCAGTACTTC.

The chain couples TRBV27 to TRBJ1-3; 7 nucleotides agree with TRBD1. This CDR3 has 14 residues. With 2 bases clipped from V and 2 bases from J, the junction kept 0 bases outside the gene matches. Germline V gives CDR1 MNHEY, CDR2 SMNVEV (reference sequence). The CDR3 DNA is TGTGCCAGCAGTTTACAGGGGGCTGGAAACACCATATATTTT. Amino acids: CASSLQGAGNTIYF.